This paragraph covers one T cell receptor beta chain sequence. Germline V gene data show CDR1 as LGHNT and CDR2 as FRNRAP. The J segment lost 0 bases and the V segment lost 5 bases, leaving 10 bases of the junction unmatched. There are 17 residues in the CDR3. The sample comes from a study of T cell responses to AZD1222 COVID-19 vaccine. In the study overall: Pooling of second doses given at about 4 or about 12 weeks was done.

Clones were sequenced by immunoSEQ multiplex PCR, and TCRdb holds only the in-frame ones, with some missing. There are about 76,000 clones in the sample; under 95% occur only once, and approximately 4.5% lies in the top ten. This receptor was obtained from an adult in good health. Specimen: peripheral blood, collected on day 0 of AZD1222 vaccination. The chain carries TRBV12-5 and TRBJ1-5; TRBD1 matches 7 bases. The CDR3 bases are TGTGCTAGTGGTGGGCCGGGACAGCCTTATAGCAATCAGCCCCAGCATTTT. As protein: CASGGPGQPYSNQPQHF.